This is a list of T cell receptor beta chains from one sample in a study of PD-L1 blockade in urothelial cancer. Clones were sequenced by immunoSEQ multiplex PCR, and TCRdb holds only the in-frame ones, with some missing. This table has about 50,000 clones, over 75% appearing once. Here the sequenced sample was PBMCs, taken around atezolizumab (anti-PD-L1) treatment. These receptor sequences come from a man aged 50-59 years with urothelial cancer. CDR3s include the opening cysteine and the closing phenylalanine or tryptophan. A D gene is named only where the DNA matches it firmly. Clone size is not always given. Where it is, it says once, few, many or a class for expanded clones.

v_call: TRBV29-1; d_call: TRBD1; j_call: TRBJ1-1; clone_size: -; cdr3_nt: TGCAGCGTTGAGGACAGGCTCAACACTGAAGCTTTCTTT; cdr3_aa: CSVEDRLNTEAFF
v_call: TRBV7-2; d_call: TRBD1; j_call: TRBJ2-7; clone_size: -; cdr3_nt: TGTGCCAGCAGCCTCAGTACAGGGGGCTACGAGCAGTACTTC; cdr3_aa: CASSLSTGGYEQYF
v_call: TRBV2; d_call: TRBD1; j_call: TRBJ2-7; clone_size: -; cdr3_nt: TGTGCCAGCAGCCAGGGACAGAGCTCCTACGAGCAGTACTTC; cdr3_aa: CASSQGQSSYEQYF
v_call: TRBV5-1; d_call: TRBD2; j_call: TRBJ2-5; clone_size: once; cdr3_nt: TGCGCCAGCAGCTTGGGGCGGGAGAAGGAGACCCAGTACTTC; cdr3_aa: CASSLGREKETQYF
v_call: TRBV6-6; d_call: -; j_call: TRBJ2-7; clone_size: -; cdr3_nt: TGTGCCAGCACTGGGACATCCTACGAGCAGTACTTC; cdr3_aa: CASTGTSYEQYF
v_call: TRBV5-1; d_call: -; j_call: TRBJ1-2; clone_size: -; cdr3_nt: TGCGCCAGCAGCCCAACCGACAGGCTTATCGTCCATGGCTACACCTTC; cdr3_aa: CASSPTDRLIVHGYTF
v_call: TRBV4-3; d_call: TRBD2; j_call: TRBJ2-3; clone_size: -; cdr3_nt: TGCGCCAGCAGCCAAGGACTAGCGGGAGATCGGGATACGCAGTATTTT; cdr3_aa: CASSQGLAGDRDTQYF
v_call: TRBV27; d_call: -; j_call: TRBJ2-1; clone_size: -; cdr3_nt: TGTGCCAGCAGTAAATCCCCGCGGGGGCCGTACAATGAGCAGTTCTTC; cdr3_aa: CASSKSPRGPYNEQFF
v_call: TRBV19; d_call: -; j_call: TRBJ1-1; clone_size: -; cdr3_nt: TGTGCCAGTAGTATCCGGCAGAGGCCAAACCCAATGAACACTGAAGCTTTCTTT; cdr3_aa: CASSIRQRPNPMNTEAFF
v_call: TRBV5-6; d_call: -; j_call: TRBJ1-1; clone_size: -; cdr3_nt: TGTGCCAGCAGCTTTCGCGGGGCCGGGAACACTGAAGCTTTCTTT; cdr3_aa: CASSFRGAGNTEAFF
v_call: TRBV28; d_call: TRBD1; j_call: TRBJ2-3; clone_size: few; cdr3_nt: TGTGCCAGCAATTACAGGGGGGGCACAGATACGCAGTATTTT; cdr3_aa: CASNYRGGTDTQYF
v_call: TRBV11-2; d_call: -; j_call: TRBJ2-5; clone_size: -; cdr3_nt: TGTGCCAGCAACCCGACAGTTGCAGAGACCCAGTACTTC; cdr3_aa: CASNPTVAETQYF
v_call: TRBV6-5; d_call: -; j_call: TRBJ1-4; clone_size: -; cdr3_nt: TGTGCCAGCAGTTCTCAGGCCGGGGGAAAACTGTTTTTT; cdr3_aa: CASSSQAGGKLFF
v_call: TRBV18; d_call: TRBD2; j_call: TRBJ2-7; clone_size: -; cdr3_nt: TGTGCCAGCTCATTCCAAGCCCTAGCGGGAGATGGTCAGTACTTC; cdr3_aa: CASSFQALAGDGQYF
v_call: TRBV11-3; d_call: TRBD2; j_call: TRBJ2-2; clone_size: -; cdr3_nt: TGTGCCAGCAGCCGGCAACTAGCGGGAGGGCCCGGGGAGCTGTTTTTT; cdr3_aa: CASSRQLAGGPGELFF
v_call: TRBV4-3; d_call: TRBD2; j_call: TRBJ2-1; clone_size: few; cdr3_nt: TGCGCCAGCAGCCAAGATTTGGGCATGTCGGGCGGGGGTTACAATGAGCAGTTCTTC; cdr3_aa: CASSQDLGMSGGGYNEQFF
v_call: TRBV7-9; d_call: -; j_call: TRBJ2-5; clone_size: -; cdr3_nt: TGTGCCAGCAGATGGACACTTTGGCAAAACGGAGAGACCCAGTACTTC; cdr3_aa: CASRWTLWQNGETQYF
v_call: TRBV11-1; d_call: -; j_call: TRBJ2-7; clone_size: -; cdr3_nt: TGTGCCAGCAGCTCAATTCCACGGGAAACCTACCACGAGCAGTACTTC; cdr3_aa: CASSSIPRETYHEQYF
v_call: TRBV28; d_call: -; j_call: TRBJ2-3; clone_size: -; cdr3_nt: TGTGCCAGCGAACAGGGAGATACGCAGTATTTT; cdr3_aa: CASEQGDTQYF
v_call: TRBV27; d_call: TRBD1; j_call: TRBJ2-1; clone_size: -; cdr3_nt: TGTGCCAGCAGTTTCCGCCTCGACAGGGGGGTTGTTAATGAGCAGTTCTTC; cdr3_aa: CASSFRLDRGVVNEQFF
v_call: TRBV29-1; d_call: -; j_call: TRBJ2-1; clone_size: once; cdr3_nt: TGCAGCGTGCGGGACCCCGGGGAGCAGTTCTTC; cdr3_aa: CSVRDPGEQFF
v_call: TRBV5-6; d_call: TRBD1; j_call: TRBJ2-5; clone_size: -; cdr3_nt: TGTGCCAGCAGCTTGGCCAGGGGGTTTTTGGAGACCCAGTACTTC; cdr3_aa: CASSLARGFLETQYF
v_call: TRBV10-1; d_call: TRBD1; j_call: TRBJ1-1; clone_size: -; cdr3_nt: TGCGCCAGCAGACAGGGGACGAACACTGAAGCTTTCTTT; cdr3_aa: CASRQGTNTEAFF
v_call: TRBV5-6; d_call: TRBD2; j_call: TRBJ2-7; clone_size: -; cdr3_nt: TGTGCCAGCAGCCTACTAGCGGGAGGATCTTACGAGCAGTACTTC; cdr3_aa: CASSLLAGGSYEQYF
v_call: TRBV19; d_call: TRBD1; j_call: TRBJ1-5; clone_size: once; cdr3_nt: TGTGCCAGTAGCCGTTCCACGGACAGGGGCGATCAGCCCCAGCATTTT; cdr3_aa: CASSRSTDRGDQPQHF
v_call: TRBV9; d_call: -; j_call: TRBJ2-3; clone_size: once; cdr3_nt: TGTGCCAGCAGCGTAGCTCAGGGCACAGATACGCAGTATTTT; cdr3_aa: CASSVAQGTDTQYF
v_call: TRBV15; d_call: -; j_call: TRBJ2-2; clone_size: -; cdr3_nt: TGTGCCACCAGCAGAGATATTGGAGGCGGGGAGCTGTTTTTT; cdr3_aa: CATSRDIGGGELFF
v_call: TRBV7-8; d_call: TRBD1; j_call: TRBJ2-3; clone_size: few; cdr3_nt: TGTGCCAGCAGCTTAGGTACAGGGGGCAGGATTACAGATACGCAGTATTTT; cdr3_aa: CASSLGTGGRITDTQYF
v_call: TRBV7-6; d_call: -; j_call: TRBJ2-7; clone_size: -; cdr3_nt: TGTGCCAGCAGCTTAGAGGCAGGCGTACCCTACGAGCAGTACTTC; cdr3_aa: CASSLEAGVPYEQYF
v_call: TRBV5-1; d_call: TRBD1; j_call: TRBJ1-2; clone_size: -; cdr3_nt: TGCGCCAGCAGCTGGGACAGGGCCGCGTATGGCTACACCTTC; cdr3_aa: CASSWDRAAYGYTF
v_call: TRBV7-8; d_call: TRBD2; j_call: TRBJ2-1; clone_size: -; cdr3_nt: TGTGCCAGCAGCGTTAGCGGGAGGACCTCCTACAATGAGCAGTTCTTC; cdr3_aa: CASSVSGRTSYNEQFF
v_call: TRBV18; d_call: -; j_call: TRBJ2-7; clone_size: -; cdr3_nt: TGTGCCAGCTCACCAGCGGGTCTCTACGAGCAGTACTTC; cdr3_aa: CASSPAGLYEQYF
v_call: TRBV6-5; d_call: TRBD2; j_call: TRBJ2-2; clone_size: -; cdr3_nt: TGTGCCAGCAGCCCAGGACTAGCGGGACTCGGGGAGCTGTTTTTT; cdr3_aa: CASSPGLAGLGELFF
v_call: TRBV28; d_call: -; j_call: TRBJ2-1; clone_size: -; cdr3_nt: TGTGCCAGCAGTCCCTTGTCCTACAATGAGCAGTTCTTC; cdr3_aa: CASSPLSYNEQFF